Each of the 30 T cell receptor beta chains below was sequenced from the same sample in a study of cytomegalovirus exposure and HLA in healthy donors. PCR was performed using 60 Vbeta and 13 Jbeta primers. Clones were sequenced by immunoSEQ multiplex PCR, and TCRdb holds only the in-frame ones, with some missing. The table has about 150,000 clones, 79% seen once; the top ten hold about 3.5%. Sequences were obtained from PBMCs. The receptors shown here come from a human donor in good health.

A word on this clone: The same CDR3 is also encoded by other DNA sequences in this sample. The chain combines TRBV27 with TRBJ1-1; D not certain. Deletions cut 4 bases from V and 5 bases from J, with 8 bases between. The CDR3 has 12 residues. In germline, CDR1 is MNHEY, CDR2 SMNVEV (reference sequence). CDR3 amino acids: CASSSGGTEAFF. The CDR3 region has the DNA TGTGCCAGCAGTTCTGGCGGGACTGAAGCTTTCTTT.

The chain recombines TRBV6-5 with TRBJ2-1; 10 bases agree with TRBD2. The CDR3 has 15 residues. V shed 5 bases and J 3 bases; nucleotides not matched to a gene: 4. Germline CDR1 MNHEY, CDR2 SVGAGI. CDR3 loop: CASSTRTSGYNEQFF. DNA for the CDR3: TGTGCCAGCAGTACAAGGACTAGCGGCTACAATGAGCAGTTCTTC.

The chain employs TRBV7-2 and TRBJ2-3, with 7 bases identical to TRBD1. This CDR3 spans 16 amino acids. V dropped 5 bases and J dropped 3; count of bases not matched to a gene: 11. The germline V gene encodes CDR1 SGHTA and CDR2 FQGNSA. The CDR3 DNA reads TGTGCCAGCAGCGCTCGACAGGGTGGAGCTACAGATACGCAGTATTTT. Its translation is CASSARQGGATDTQYF.

This clone was observed once. This chain connects TRBV7-2 to TRBJ2-1; D possibly corresponds to TRBD2 (5 bases). The germline CDR1 and CDR2 sequences are SGHTA and FQGNSA. The CDR3 covers 12 residues. Trimming removed 3 bases at V and 7 bases at J, with 7 bases between. The CDR3, as DNA: TGTGCCAGCAGCTTTGAGCGGAATGAGCAGTTCTTC. Its translation: CASSFERNEQFF.

The CDR3 loop is CASSEGEITGGYEQYF. Written as DNA, the CDR3 is TGTGCCAGCAGTGAAGGAGAGATCACAGGGGGCTACGAGCAGTACTTC. V is TRBV2 and J is TRBJ2-7, with 8 bases matching TRBD1. CDR3 length: 16 residues. Germline CDR1 and CDR2: SNHLY and FYNNEI. The J segment lost 3 bases and the V segment lost 1 base, leaving 8 bases of the junction unmatched.

This chain connects TRBV19 to TRBJ1-2; TRBD1 aligns across 9 bases. Germline trimming cut 8 bases from V and 8 bases from J; bases unmatched to any gene: 9. The CDR3 loop spans 13 amino acids. In germline, CDR1 is LNHDA, CDR2 SQIVND (reference sequence). This CDR3 reads CASRRTGVEGYTF. CDR3 sequence (DNA): TGTGCCAGTCGCCGGACAGGGGTAGAGGGCTACACCTTC.

V is TRBV4-1 and J is TRBJ2-1; 7 bases match TRBD2. Germline V gene lookup returns CDR1 MGHRA and CDR2 YSYEKL. With V trimmed by 0 bases and J by 5 bases, 4 bases remained unmatched. This CDR3 region has 15 residues. Here the CDR3 DNA reads TGCGCCAGCAGCCAAGATCGGGAGGTAGACAATGAGCAGTTCTTC. Protein sequence: CASSQDREVDNEQFF.

The rearrangement joins TRBV28 to TRBJ2-4; D ambiguous. CDR1 and CDR2 (germline): MDHEN, SYDVKM. This CDR3 region has 12 residues. Trimming took off 5 bases at V and 1 base at J, with 3 bases between the two ends. The CDR3 nucleotides read TGTGCCAGCAGTCCGGCCAAAAACATTCAGTACTTC. This translates into CASSPAKNIQYF.

This clone turned up a few times. The V gene is TRBV7-9, the J gene TRBJ2-5; possible D gene TRBD2, 6 bases. The DNA end is more similar to TRBJ2-7, so the J call may be wrong. CDR3 length equals 13 residues. The V gene's germline CDR1 is SEHNR and CDR2 FQNEAQ (reference sequence). DNA of the CDR3: TGTGCCAGCAGGGGGGGAGGACCTTACGAGCAGTACTTC. It specifies CASRGGGPYEQYF.

The J gene is TRBJ2-3, the V gene TRBV19; TRBD1 agrees at 9 bases. The trim removed 4 bases at V and 2 bases at J, leaving 7 bases unmatched. The germline V gene encodes CDR1 LNHDA and CDR2 SQIVND (reference sequence). The CDR3 extends over 16 amino acids. The CDR3 nucleotides read TGTGCCAGTAGTAACCGGGACAGGGACCCCACAGATACGCAGTATTTT. Its translation is CASSNRDRDPTDTQYF. Drawing the rest from reference TRBV19 and TRBJ2-3, the complete variable domain is DGGITQSPKYLFRKEGQNVTLSCEQNLNHDAMYWYRQDPGQGLRLIYYSQIVNDFQKGDIAEGYSVSREKKESFPLTVTSAQKNPTAFYLCASSNRDRDPTDTQYFGPGTRLTVL.

The chain recombines TRBV7-6 with TRBJ2-5, with D possibly being TRBD2 (7 bases). Trimming removed 2 bases from V and 9 bases from J, with 16 bases in between. Germline V gives CDR1 SGHVS, CDR2 FNYEAQ. This CDR3 is 14 amino acids long. CDR3 nucleotides: TGTGCCAGCAGCTTAATGCGGGGGCCCGGGGCCCAGTACTTC. This sequence encodes CASSLMRGPGAQYF.

The CDR3 region is CASSFQQTMNTEAFF. The CDR3 DNA sequence: TGTGCCAGCAGTTTCCAACAAACGATGAACACTGAAGCTTTCTTT. The rearrangement links TRBV28 to TRBJ1-1; unclear D gene. The CDR3 extends over 15 amino acids. The V gene's germline CDR1 is MDHEN and CDR2 SYDVKM. Trimming took 3 bases from V and 0 from J, leaving 11 bases between them.

The chain links TRBV7-2 to TRBJ2-1; D is ambiguous. The CDR3 contains 14 residues. Trimming stripped 0 bases from V and 4 bases from J, with 7 bases between. Germline V gives CDR1 SGHTA, CDR2 FQGNSA. The CDR3: CASSLAAEYNEQFF. The CDR3 nucleotides read TGTGCCAGCAGCTTAGCCGCGGAGTACAATGAGCAGTTCTTC.

As regards this clone: Other DNA sequences in the same sample also yield this CDR3. The V call is TRBV9, the J call TRBJ2-5; D remains unclear. Germline CDR1 reads SGDLS; CDR2 reads YYNGEE. CDR3 length: 13 residues. V lost 3 bases and J lost 4, with 10 bases in between. CDR3 region: CASSARFGETQYF. CDR3 nucleotide sequence: TGTGCCAGCAGCGCACGTTTCGGAGAGACCCAGTACTTC.

V is TRBV19 and J is TRBJ2-3, with D perhaps TRBD2 (6 bases). In germline, CDR1 is LNHDA, CDR2 SQIVND (reference sequence). CDR3 size: 13 residues. The V and J ends lost 4 bases and 7 bases respectively, with 12 bases between them. CDR3 sequence: CASSTGTGNTQYF. The CDR3 DNA follows: TGTGCCAGTAGTACCGGGACTGGAAATACGCAGTATTTT.

The genes are TRBV19 and TRBJ1-5; D might be TRBD1 (5 bases). This CDR3 contains 15 residues. V lost 9 bases and J 5 bases, leaving 20 bases between the germline ends. CDR1 LNHDA and CDR2 SQIVND come from the germline V gene (reference sequence). The chain's CDR3 is CASCRQGRVDQPQHF. The CDR3 DNA reads TGTGCCAGCTGTCGGCAGGGAAGGGTAGATCAGCCCCAGCATTTT. Full variable domain (missing parts from reference TRBV19 and TRBJ1-5): DGGITQSPKYLFRKEGQNVTLSCEQNLNHDAMYWYRQDPGQGLRLIYYSQIVNDFQKGDIAEGYSVSREKKESFPLTVTSAQKNPTAFYLCASCRQGRVDQPQHFGDGTRLSIL.

This clone occurred a few times. The V gene is TRBV15, the J gene TRBJ2-2; 7 positions match TRBD1. Per germline, CDR1 LNHNV and CDR2 YYDKDF (reference sequence). The J segment lost 3 bases and the V segment lost 8 bases, leaving 12 bases of the junction unmatched. CDR3 length equals 16 residues. The CDR3 DNA follows: TGTGCCACCCAGGGTAGGCAGGGGGTTCACACCGGGGAGCTGTTTTTT. Translated, it gives CATQGRQGVHTGELFF.

The CDR3 region has the DNA TGTGCCAGCACCGGAAAGGGGGCTGAGAACACTGAAGCTTTCTTT. This translates into CASTGKGAENTEAFF. V is TRBV2 and J is TRBJ1-1; 7 bases are shared with TRBD1. Looked up from germline, CDR1 is SNHLY and CDR2 is FYNNEI. V shed 7 bases and J 1 base; nucleotides not matched to a gene: 9. The CDR3 spans 15 residues.

The rearrangement uses TRBV14 and TRBJ2-5; TRBD2 aligns across 8 bases. Trimming took 4 bases from V and 5 from J; bases not matched to a gene: 6. Looked up from germline, CDR1 is SGHDN and CDR2 is FVKESK. The CDR3 contains 14 residues. CDR3 amino acids: CASSRRGGLETQYF. The CDR3 DNA sequence: TGTGCCAGCAGCCGCCGGGGGGGGTTGGAGACCCAGTACTTC.

The chain carries TRBV10-1 and TRBJ2-5; tentatively, D is TRBD2 (7 bases). Germline-derived CDR1 and CDR2 are WNHNN and SYGVQD (reference sequence). The germline V and J ends were trimmed by 8 bases and 5 bases, with 21 bases remaining between them. CDR3 size: 15 residues. The CDR3, as DNA: TGCGCCAGCTCTCTAGGGGGGGGGCCTAAGGAGACCCAGTACTTC. Its protein product is CASSLGGGPKETQYF.

This chain uses TRBV4-3 with TRBJ2-7; perhaps TRBD1 as D (5 bases). This CDR3 comprises 14 residues. With 1 base removed from V and 3 bases from J, the gap between germline ends came to 10 bases. Germline values: CDR1 LGHNA, CDR2 YSLEER. The CDR3 DNA reads TGCGCCAGCAGCCAAGGACTTACAGGCTACGAGCAGTACTTC. Translation gives CASSQGLTGYEQYF.

This clone was seen once. The J gene is TRBJ2-5, the V gene TRBV5-6; TRBD1 might be the D (5 bases). The end of the DNA is better explained by TRBJ2-7, so the J call may be wrong. The CDR3 spans 14 residues. Germline V gene sequence: CDR1 SGHDT, CDR2 YYEEEE. This CDR3 reads CASTHKGASYEQYF. As DNA, the CDR3 is TGTGCCAGCACCCATAAAGGGGCCTCCTACGAGCAGTACTTC.

This clone showed up just a few times. This chain links TRBV7-9 with TRBJ2-7; 7 positions match TRBD1. V shed 1 base and J 2 bases; nucleotides not matched to a gene: 2. This CDR3 is built from 14 residues. CDR1 SEHNR and CDR2 FQNEAQ come from the germline V gene (reference sequence). In DNA, the CDR3 is TGTGCCAGCAGCTTAGACAGGGGAGCCTACGAGCAGTACTTC. Its protein is CASSLDRGAYEQYF. Together with reference TRBV7-9 and TRBJ2-7, the CDR3 gives the full variable domain: DTGVSQNPRHKITKRGQNVTFRCDPISEHNRLYWYRQTLGQGPEFLTYFQNEAQLEKSRLLSDRFSAERPKGSFSTLEIQRTEQGDSAMYLCASSLDRGAYEQYFGPGTRLTVT.

The DNA for the CDR3 is TGTGCCAGCAGCTTGGCCCTAAGGGGTTTGGACGAGCAGTACTTC. This translates into CASSLALRGLDEQYF. V is TRBV5-6 and J is TRBJ2-7, with a weak D call TRBD1 (5 bases). Per germline, CDR1 SGHDT and CDR2 YYEEEE. This CDR3 comprises 15 residues. V was trimmed by 0 bases and J by 5 bases, leaving 15 bases between them. Combining the CDR3 with reference TRBV5-6 and TRBJ2-7 gives the whole variable domain DAGVTQSPTHLIKTRGQQVTLRCSPKSGHDTVSWYQQALGQGPQFIFQYYEEEERQRGNFPDRFSGHQFPNYSSELNVNALLLGDSALYLCASSLALRGLDEQYFGPGTRLTVT.

The chain is built from TRBV19 and TRBJ1-5, with 8 bases aligning to TRBD1. The CDR3 spans 14 residues. Unmatched junction bases numbered 9, after V lost 7 bases and J lost 7 bases. Germline CDR1 LNHDA, CDR2 SQIVND (reference sequence). The CDR3 spells CASTRTGFSQPQHF. DNA for the CDR3: TGTGCCAGTACTAGGACAGGGTTTTCGCAGCCCCAGCATTTT.

This clone was found a few times. The chain couples TRBV10-2 to TRBJ2-3; perhaps TRBD2 as D (6 bases). CDR1 WSHSY and CDR2 SAAADI come from the germline V gene. CDR3 length equals 16 residues. V was cut by 2 bases and J by 4 bases, with 16 bases left in between. The chain's CDR3 is CASSEGGPVRPDTQYF. CDR3 nucleotides: TGCGCCAGCAGTGAGGGAGGGCCAGTACGCCCAGATACGCAGTATTTT.

The genes are TRBV5-6 and TRBJ2-3, with D uncertain. The V end was cut by 4 bases, the J end by 0 bases, with 12 bases between. The CDR3 runs to 15 residues. Germline-derived CDR1 and CDR2 are SGHDT and YYEEEE. CDR3 DNA sequence: TGTGCCAGCAGCGGAGTTAGCTCTAGCACAGATACGCAGTATTTT. Its translation is CASSGVSSSTDTQYF.

The chain has TRBV6-1 and TRBJ2-7; TRBD2 matches at 12 bases. The CDR3 is made up of 16 amino acids. The germline V gene has CDR1 MNHNS and CDR2 SASEGT. Germline trimming cut 4 bases from V and 3 bases from J; bases unmatched to any gene: 7. CDR3 loop: CASSVTSGGQSYEQYF. CDR3 DNA sequence: TGTGCCAGCAGTGTGACTAGCGGGGGCCAAAGCTACGAGCAGTACTTC.

The chain has TRBV6-5 and TRBJ1-1, with a tentative D call TRBD1 (5 bases). There are 13 residues in the CDR3. Germline CDR1 is MNHEY and CDR2 is SVGAGI. Between the trimmed V and J ends, which lost 4 bases and 5 bases, there was a span of 11 bases. CDR3 loop: CASSSTVATEAFF. In DNA form, the CDR3 reads TGTGCCAGCAGTTCGACAGTAGCTACTGAAGCTTTCTTT.

V gene TRBV5-1 combines with J gene TRBJ2-7; 8 nucleotides match TRBD1. The CDR3 runs 15 residues. V was pared by 4 bases and J by 1 base, with 7 bases of the junction left unmatched. CDR1 and CDR2 (germline): SGHRS, YFSETQ. The CDR3 DNA reads TGCGCCAGCAGCGTCGGGACAGGCTTTTCCTACGAGCAGTACTTC. Amino acids: CASSVGTGFSYEQYF.